Following are 30 T cell receptor beta chains from one sample sequenced in a study of human T cells and chemical hapten exposure. One entry per CDR3 protein, called by TCRdb with MiXCR from the RACE reads. The sample holds 270,000 or so distinct CDR3 sequences, around 7.7% seen once. The time point is: pre-sensitization, week 0. As for treatment: therapeutic diphenylcyclopropenone sensitization with weekly scalp DPC. This specimen consisted of whole blood, obtained in connection with sensitization to the hapten diphenylcyclopropenone (DPC). The origin of the receptors is a man aged 18-30 years with alopecia areata. Some clones in this sample may be carry-over from other donors' samples.

The chain has TRBV6-1 and TRBJ2-7; no clear D. This CDR3 has 12 residues. Between the trimmed V and J ends, which lost 8 bases and 6 bases, there was a span of 14 bases. Germline CDR1 reads MNHNS; CDR2 reads SASEGT. CDR3 DNA sequence: TGTGCCAGCTTGCTAGGGTTCGGCGAGCAGTACTTC. Protein sequence: CASLLGFGEQYF.

This chain connects TRBV12-3 or TRBV12-4 to TRBJ1-5; 8 nucleotides align to TRBD1. There are 13 residues in the CDR3. Trimming removed 8 bases from V and 7 bases from J; junction bases left unmatched: 7. The CDR3 DNA reads as TGTGCCAGCGCCGACAGGGGAGACCAGCCCCAGCATTTT. Translation gives CASADRGDQPQHF.

J is TRBJ2-1 and V is TRBV6-2 or TRBV6-3; 9 nucleotides align to TRBD1. V dropped 5 bases and J dropped 4; count of bases not matched to a gene: 3. The CDR3 has 14 residues. The germline V gene encodes CDR1 MNHEY and CDR2 SVGEGT. The CDR3 is CASSRTGVYNEQFF. The CDR3 DNA is TGTGCCAGCAGTCGGACAGGGGTTTACAATGAGCAGTTCTTC.

The V call is TRBV11-2, the J call TRBJ1-2; D is unclear. The CDR3 is made up of 12 amino acids. Trimming left V 2 bases short and J 8 bases short, with 9 bases between. The germline V gene encodes CDR1 SGHAT and CDR2 FQNNGV. CDR3 residues: CASSLPARGYTF. The DNA for the CDR3 is TGTGCCAGCAGCTTACCAGCGAGGGGCTACACCTTC.

This rearrangement joins TRBV20-1 to TRBJ2-1; TRBD2 matches 9 bases. CDR1 is DFQATT and CDR2 is SNEGSKA in the germline V gene (reference sequence). V lost 6 bases to trimming and J lost 0 bases; unmatched junction nucleotides: 3. The CDR3 extends over 14 amino acids. The CDR3 loop reads CSAIAGDSYNEQFF. DNA of the CDR3: TGCAGTGCAATAGCGGGGGACTCCTACAATGAGCAGTTCTTC.

The chain links TRBV29-1 to TRBJ1-2; the D is unclear. This CDR3 is 14 amino acids long. In germline, CDR1 is SQVTM, CDR2 ANQGSEA. V was clipped by 4 bases and J by 0 bases, with 12 bases between them. For the CDR3, the DNA is TGCAGCGTTGGGAACGAACCCACTAACTATGGCTACACCTTC. It encodes CSVGNEPTNYGYTF.

This clonotype appeared a few times. J is TRBJ2-1 and V is TRBV7-8; D not certain. Germline loops: CDR1 SGHVS, CDR2 FQNEAQ. The CDR3 extends over 13 amino acids. V was clipped by 5 bases and J by 9 bases, with 14 bases between them. The CDR3 DNA sequence: TGTGCCAGCAGCGCCAGCTGGGTTGCTGAGCAGTTCTTC. This gives the protein CASSASWVAEQFF.

V and J are TRBV6-2 or TRBV6-3 and TRBJ1-6; D unclear. The CDR3 has 13 residues. CDR1 and CDR2 (germline): MNHEY, SVGEGT. Trimming stripped 6 bases from V and 7 bases from J, with 10 bases between. DNA for the CDR3: TGTGCCAGCAGGTCAATCAAGAATTCACCCCTCCACTTT. Its protein product is CASRSIKNSPLHF.

The chain links TRBV6-6 to TRBJ1-1; D unresolved. V was pared by 5 bases and J by 3 bases, with 13 bases between. The CDR3 consists of 14 residues. Germline CDR1 and CDR2: MNHNY and SVGAGI (reference sequence). CDR3 sequence reads: CASSLRTGDTEAFF. CDR3 nucleotide sequence: TGTGCCAGCAGTCTTCGGACCGGGGACACTGAAGCTTTCTTT.

This clonotype has ten or more counts. The V and J genes are TRBV5-1 and TRBJ2-5; the match to TRBD2 covers 10 bases. V lost 4 bases, J lost 5 bases, and 11 bases stayed unmatched. The CDR3 loop spans 16 amino acids. Germline CDR1 is SGHRS and CDR2 is YFSETQ. CDR3 protein: CASSTDMASGGETQYF. The DNA of the CDR3 is TGCGCCAGCAGCACTGACATGGCTAGCGGGGGTGAGACCCAGTACTTC.

This clonotype appeared many times. The chain is built from TRBV7-8 and TRBJ1-1, with 8 bases aligning to TRBD1. V shed 5 bases, J shed 3 bases, and the junction held 5 bases outside the gene matches. Looked up from germline, CDR1 is SGHVS and CDR2 is FQNEAQ. This CDR3 region has 14 residues. CDR3 protein: CASSPWTGHTEAFF. The CDR3 DNA is TGTGCCAGCAGCCCCTGGACAGGGCACACTGAAGCTTTCTTT.

A few counts support this clonotype. The rearrangement joins TRBV27 to TRBJ2-1; D is unresolved. CDR1 and CDR2 (germline): MNHEY, SMNVEV (reference sequence). This CDR3 region has 17 residues. Trimming took off 3 bases at V and 0 bases at J, with 15 bases between the two ends. CDR3 in amino acids: CASSLSSGFSSYNEQFF. In DNA form, the CDR3 reads TGTGCCAGCAGTTTGTCCTCAGGCTTCAGCTCCTACAATGAGCAGTTCTTC.

This sequence joins TRBV11-2 and TRBJ1-1; 7 nucleotides line up with TRBD1. Germline values: CDR1 SGHAT, CDR2 FQNNGV. The CDR3 sequence is 14 residues long. Unmatched junction bases numbered 5, after V lost 4 bases and J lost 3 bases. The CDR3 reads CASSSRQGYTEAFF. DNA for the CDR3: TGTGCCAGCAGCTCGAGACAGGGATACACTGAAGCTTTCTTT.

The chain's CDR3 is CASSQDTGTYEQYV. The CDR3 DNA follows: TGCGCCAGCAGCCAAGATACAGGAACCTACGAGCAGTACGTC. The J gene is TRBJ2-7, the V gene TRBV4-3, with D perhaps TRBD1 (5 bases). Germline V CDR1 and CDR2: LGHNA, YSLEER. CDR3 length: 14 residues. Trimming shortened V by 0 bases and J by 2 bases, and 8 bases separated the two germline ends.

This clonotype was seen more than once but under ten times. The rearrangement links TRBV7-2 to TRBJ2-3; D may be TRBD2 (5 bases). V lost 5 bases and J 8 bases, leaving 17 bases between the germline ends. Germline V lookup: CDR1 SGHTA, CDR2 FQGNSA. This CDR3 spans 14 amino acids. CDR3 in DNA: TGTGCCAGCAGCCCCCAGGACGGGGTTGGTACGCAGTATTTT. It encodes CASSPQDGVGTQYF.

The V gene is TRBV7-8, the J gene TRBJ2-1; 8 bases are a match to TRBD1. This CDR3 contains 15 residues. The trim removed 1 base at V and 5 bases at J, leaving 4 bases unmatched. Germline-derived CDR1 and CDR2 are SGHVS and FQNEAQ. DNA of the CDR3: TGTGCCAGCAGCTTAGTTCGGACAGGGCACAATGAGCAGTTCTTC. It yields the protein CASSLVRTGHNEQFF. Complete variable domain (other parts from reference TRBV7-8 and TRBJ2-1): GAGVSQSPRYKVAKRGQDVALRCDPISGHVSLFWYQQALGQGPEFLTYFQNEAQLDKSGLPSDRFFAERPEGSVSTLKIQRTQQEDSAVYLCASSLVRTGHNEQFFGPGTRLTVL.

This clonotype has at least ten counts. The chain links TRBV6-1 to TRBJ2-7, with 7 bases aligning to TRBD1. The CDR3 runs 13 residues. CDR1 and CDR2 (germline): MNHNS, SASEGT. Unmatched junction bases numbered 8, after V lost 0 bases and J lost 12 bases. CDR3 nucleotide sequence: TGTGCCAGCAGTGAAGCGCATGAGGGGGCGCCGTACGTC. This translates into CASSEAHEGAPYV.

This clonotype was detected a few times. V usage is TRBV3-1 and J usage is TRBJ1-1, with D hard to call. The CDR3 covers 14 residues. Deletions cut 3 bases from V and 4 bases from J, with 12 bases between. CDR1 is LGHDT, CDR2 YNNKEL, per germline (reference sequence). The CDR3 reads CASSQSGGGTEAFF. The CDR3 region has the DNA TGTGCCAGCAGCCAGTCAGGAGGCGGCACTGAAGCTTTCTTT.

As to this clonotype: The junction departs from germline at one end; a sequencing error may be responsible. The rearrangement joins TRBV4-1 to TRBJ1-1; 9 positions match TRBD1. CDR3 length: 16 amino acids. Germline V CDR1 and CDR2: MGHRA, YSYEKL. DNA for the CDR3: TGCGCCAGCAGCCACCTTTACAGGGGGCGTAACATTGAAGCTTTCTTT. Translated, it gives CASSHLYRGRNIEAFF.

This clonotype showed up just a few times. CDR3 in DNA: TGTGCCACCAGCATAACCGGGACAGAAATCTACAATGAGCAGTTCTTC. Translated, it gives CATSITGTEIYNEQFF. This chain joins TRBV15 and TRBJ2-1; 7 bases are shared with TRBD1. Looked up from germline, CDR1 is LNHNV and CDR2 is YYDKDF (reference sequence). CDR3 length: 16 residues. With 4 bases clipped from V and 3 bases from J, the junction kept 9 bases outside the gene matches.

The chain joins TRBV10-3 to TRBJ1-1, with TRBD1 matching 8 bases. V shed 7 bases, J shed 6 bases, and the junction held 7 bases outside the gene matches. Germline values: CDR1 ENHRY, CDR2 SYGVKD. CDR3 length: 13 amino acids. The CDR3 sequence: CAITFGQGAEAFF. The CDR3 DNA is TGTGCCATCACCTTCGGACAGGGCGCTGAAGCTTTCTTT.

The chain links TRBV5-8 to TRBJ2-6; 7 positions agree with TRBD1. The CDR3 spans 17 residues. The V and J ends lost 3 bases and 0 bases, in that order; junction bases with no gene match: 6. Germline loops: CDR1 SGHTS, CDR2 YDEGEE. CDR3 DNA sequence: TGTGCCAGCAGCTCGGGACAGAGCCTCTCTGGGGCCAACGTCCTGACTTTC. Its translation is CASSSGQSLSGANVLTF. Using reference TRBV5-8 and TRBJ2-6 for the parts outside the CDR3, the full variable domain is EAGVTQSPTHLIKTRGQQATLRCSPISGHTSVYWYQQALGLGLQFLLWYDEGEERNRGNFPPRFSGRQFPNYSSELNVNALELEDSALYLCASSSGQSLSGANVLTFGAGSRLTVL.

This clonotype came up many times. This chain joins TRBV20-1 and TRBJ1-6; D gene uncertain. The CDR3 covers 13 residues. The ends were cut back, 2 bases at V and 0 bases at J, with 2 bases in the middle. Looked up from germline, CDR1 is DFQATT and CDR2 is SNEGSKA (reference sequence). CDR3 in amino acids: CSARSSYNSPLHF. DNA of the CDR3: TGCAGTGCTAGAAGCTCCTATAATTCACCCCTCCACTTT.

The table lists this clonotype with a few counts. The chain recombines TRBV7-9 with TRBJ2-5; D may be TRBD1 (5 bases). The CDR3 covers 14 residues. Deletions cut 5 bases from V and 5 bases from J, with 15 bases between. Germline V CDR1 and CDR2: SEHNR, FQNEAQ (reference sequence). CDR3 sequence: CASSSSPGAETQYF. In DNA form, the CDR3 reads TGTGCCAGCAGCAGCTCCCCTGGGGCTGAGACCCAGTACTTC.

At least ten counts were recorded for this clonotype. This chain joins TRBV20-1 and TRBJ1-4; the D gene is possibly TRBD1 (6 bases). CDR3 length equals 14 residues. From germline, CDR1 is DFQATT and CDR2 SNEGSKA (reference sequence). V lost 6 bases, J lost 0 bases, and 11 bases lay in between. This CDR3 reads CSAGQSTTNEKLFF. CDR3 in DNA: TGCAGTGCAGGACAGTCTACAACTAATGAAAAACTGTTTTTT.

This clonotype has ten or more counts. The chain recombines TRBV7-2 with TRBJ1-1, with unresolved D. Trimming took 0 bases from V and 2 from J, leaving 7 bases between them. CDR3 length equals 14 residues. In germline, CDR1 is SGHTA, CDR2 FQGNSA. The CDR3 DNA reads as TGTGCCAGCAGCTTAGCGCGAGAAAACACTGAAGCTTTCTTT. Translation gives CASSLARENTEAFF.

This rearrangement joins TRBV7-9 to TRBJ1-1; D not certain. Trimming cost V 10 bases and J 7 bases, with 10 bases left between them. Germline CDR1 reads SEHNR; CDR2 reads FQNEAQ (reference sequence). The length of the CDR3 is 10 residues. The CDR3 protein is CATGLREAFF. The CDR3 nucleotides are TGTGCCACAGGTCTTCGTGAAGCTTTCTTT. Together with reference TRBV7-9 and TRBJ1-1, the CDR3 gives the full variable domain: DTGVSQNPRHKITKRGQNVTFRCDPISEHNRLYWYRQTLGQGPEFLTYFQNEAQLEKSRLLSDRFSAERPKGSFSTLEIQRTEQGDSAMYLCATGLREAFFGQGTRLTVV.

CDR3 bases: TGCAGTGCTAGACACCCAGCGGCTAGCTCCTACAATGAGCAGTTCTTC. Its translation: CSARHPAASSYNEQFF. This sequence joins TRBV20-1 and TRBJ2-1; weak D call: TRBD2 (5 bases). The V and J ends lost 2 bases and 0 bases respectively, with 14 bases between them. The CDR3 loop spans 16 amino acids. Germline V lookup: CDR1 DFQATT, CDR2 SNEGSKA (reference sequence).

This clonotype was observed a handful of times. The V and J genes are TRBV6-5 and TRBJ1-2; TRBD1 matches at 7 bases. Germline trimming cut 7 bases from V and 4 bases from J; bases unmatched to any gene: 6. The CDR3 has 13 residues. Looked up from germline, CDR1 is MNHEY and CDR2 is SVGAGI. CDR3 nucleotides: TGTGCCAGCACCACGGGACAGCCCTATGGCTACACCTTC. Protein sequence: CASTTGQPYGYTF.

This clonotype showed up just a few times. The V and J genes are TRBV12-3 or TRBV12-4 and TRBJ2-7; D remains ambiguous. V dropped 2 bases and J dropped 4 bases, with 6 bases sitting between them. The CDR3 has 12 amino acids. CDR3 region: CASSLNGYEQYV. CDR3 coding DNA: TGTGCCAGCAGTTTAAACGGATACGAGCAGTACGTC.